The T cell receptor beta chain described here comes from a study of shared clonotypes between healthy human individuals. The data were produced by immunoSEQ multiplex PCR, yet TCRdb's version contains in-frame clones alone and is incomplete. The table records some 380,000 clones, approximately 96% of them present only once. CD45RO+ cells plus CCR7-negative CD45RA+ TemRA cells formed CD8 memory. Whole-study results and caveats: Unshared clonotypes carried lower generation probabilities than those common to all four donors.

The CDR3 length is 15 residues. V lost 3 bases, J lost 0 bases, and 4 bases stayed unmatched. Germline loops: CDR1 PRHDT, CDR2 FYEKMQ (reference sequence). About this clone itself: Its antigen remains unknown.

V is TRBV13 and J is TRBJ2-7, with TRBD2 identical over 8 bases. The sequencing input was memory CD8+ T cells sorted from blood. Subset meaning: CD45RO+ cells pooled with CCR7-negative TemRA cells. The clonotype was recovered from a young man in good health. The CDR3 reads CASSLWTSSSYEQYF. CDR3 sequence (DNA): TGTGCCAGCAGCTTGTGGACTAGCAGCTCCTACGAGCAGTACTTC.